The clone carrying this T cell receptor (beta chain) was counted at least ten times. Its antigen is unidentified. Germline V gene data show CDR1 as SGHTA and CDR2 as FQGNSA. The CDR3 has 13 residues. V lost 5 bases and J lost 10, with 12 bases in between. 5'RACE template switching added a universal primer site and UMIs to TCR cDNA. MiXCR was run by TCRdb on the 5' RACE reads, yielding one entry per CDR3 protein. Among a few hundred thousand distinct CDR3 sequences listed, 8.5% to 10% were seen once. These data are taken from a study of T cells after yellow fever vaccination. General study points: Only a minor proportion of clonotypes was detected across both CD4 and CD8 compartments.

The TCR sequence derives from a man between 18 and 35 years old who received the YFV17D yellow fever vaccine. The sequences come from PBMCs, collected on the day of the first yellow fever vaccination. The chain carries TRBV7-2 and TRBJ1-6; tentatively, D is TRBD1 (6 bases). CDR3 nucleotides: TGTGCCAGCAGCCCCCAGGGGTCGTCACCCCTCCACTTT. It codes for CASSPQGSSPLHF.